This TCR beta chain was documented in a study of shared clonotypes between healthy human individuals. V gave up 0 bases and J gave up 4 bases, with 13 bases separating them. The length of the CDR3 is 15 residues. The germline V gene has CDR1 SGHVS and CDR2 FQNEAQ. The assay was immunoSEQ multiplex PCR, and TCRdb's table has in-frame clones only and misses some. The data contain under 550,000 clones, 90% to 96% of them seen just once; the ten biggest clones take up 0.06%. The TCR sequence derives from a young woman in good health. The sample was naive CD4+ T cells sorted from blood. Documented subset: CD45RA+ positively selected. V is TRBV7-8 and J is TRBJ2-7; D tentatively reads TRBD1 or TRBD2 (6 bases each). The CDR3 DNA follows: TGTGCCAGCAGCTTAGCTTTGACAGGAGGGTACGAGCAGTACTTC. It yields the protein CASSLALTGGYEQYF.